Below, one TCR beta chain is given with its context. V lost 2 bases and J lost 1, with 17 bases in between. The CDR3 consists of 17 residues. Looked up from germline, CDR1 is MNHEY and CDR2 is SVGEGT. This sample is drawn from a study of blood T cell repertoires in COVID-19. Study-wide context: Samples of COVID-19 (acute and convalescent) were obtained from the United States, Italy and Spain.

The Seattle patients joined while their infection was active and were tracked longitudinally afterward. The authors' processing: Quantification of nucleated cells was approximated via reference gene primer amplification. TCRdb's table, derived via immunoSEQ multiplex PCR, lists solely in-frame clones and lacks some. D and trimming were read from the DNA, whereas the V and J calls and clone size are those reported in that table. The sample holds 150,000 to 200,000 clones, around 84% seen once. The chain has TRBV6-2 or TRBV6-3 and TRBJ2-5, with D possibly matching TRBD2 (6 bases). The sample comprised peripheral blood. This TCR derives from a woman between 50 and 59 years old with COVID-19, enrolled during active disease. The CDR3 nucleotides read TGTGCCAGCAGTTACCTCCGCGGGCGGGGCAGCCAAGAGACCCAGTACTTC. Translation: CASSYLRGRGSQETQYF.